This is a list of T cell receptor beta chains from one sample in a study of blood T cell repertoires in COVID-19. Clones were read by immunoSEQ multiplex PCR, and TCRdb kept only the in-frame ones, dropping some. The sample has 140,000 or so clones, roughly 84% seen once. The sample consisted of peripheral blood. These receptors came from a man in his 60s with active or convalescent COVID-19. The CDR3 runs from the conserved cysteine through the conserved F or W. The order of the fields is clone size, V gene, J gene, D gene, CDR3 protein, CDR3 DNA. D genes are given only for firm matches. Only some rows state a clone size, as once, few, many or a class for expanded clones.

>few|TRBV4-3|TRBJ1-2|.
CASSQVGNPSYGYTF
TGCGCCAGCAGCCAAGTCGGGAACCCAAGCTATGGCTACACCTTC
>.|TRBV5-1|TRBJ1-4|.
CASSLVSSTNEKLFF
TGCGCCAGCAGCTTGGTGAGCTCAACTAATGAAAAACTGTTTTTT
>.|TRBV28|TRBJ1-2|TRBD1
CASSSPVGGLYGYTF
TGTGCCAGCAGCTCCCCGGTAGGGGGCCTGTATGGCTACACCTTC
>.|TRBV25-1|TRBJ1-5|.
CASSGTGFQPQHF
TGTGCCAGCAGTGGTACAGGGTTCCAGCCCCAGCATTTT
>.|TRBV24-1|TRBJ2-2|TRBD2
CATRPRSGSSRGELFF
TGTGCCACCAGGCCGAGGAGCGGGAGTTCCCGCGGGGAGCTGTTTTTT
>few|TRBV29-1|TRBJ1-2|TRBD1
CSVRQGASYGYTF
TGCAGCGTTAGACAGGGGGCAAGCTATGGCTACACCTTC
>once|TRBV11-3|TRBJ1-2|.
CASSSGARTYGYTF
TGTGCCAGCAGCTCTGGGGCCAGGACCTATGGCTACACCTTC
>.|TRBV11-3|TRBJ2-1|TRBD1
CASTPTGRNEQFF
TGTGCCAGCACCCCGACAGGGCGCAATGAGCAGTTCTTC
>.|TRBV25-1|TRBJ1-2|TRBD1
CASRGTGGLGYGYTF
TGTGCCAGCAGGGGGACAGGGGGTCTTGGGTATGGCTACACCTTC
>.|TRBV7-6|TRBJ2-2|TRBD2
CASSLRTRTNTGELFF
TGTGCCAGCAGCTTACGGACTAGAACGAACACCGGGGAGCTGTTTTTT
>.|TRBV18|TRBJ1-2|TRBD1
CASSPGQDYYGYTF
TGTGCCAGCTCCCCTGGACAGGATTACTATGGCTACACCTTC